This entry lists 10 T cell receptor beta chains sequenced from one sample in a study of shared clonotypes between healthy human individuals. Here immunoSEQ multiplex PCR was the method, and the copy in TCRdb shows in-frame clones only, minus some. The table shows about 2,100,000 clones, with about 92% occurring only once. Naive CD8 cells, CD45RO-negative and positively selected for CCR7, excluded terminally differentiated effector memory CD45RA+ cells. The material sequenced was naive CD8+ T cells from PBMCs. Source of these receptors: a man younger than 30 in good health. Some clones in this sample may be carry-over from other donors' samples.

The CDR3, as DNA: TGTGCCAGCAGCTTAGCGGGGCGGGGAGTCGACGAGCAGTACTTC. This gives the protein CASSLAGRGVDEQYF. V gene TRBV11-2 combines with J gene TRBJ2-5; a weak D match, TRBD2 (6 bases). The end of the DNA fits TRBJ2-7 better, so the J call may be wrong. The CDR3 is 15 residues long. CDR1 and CDR2 (germline): SGHAT, FQNNGV.

The chain couples TRBV19 to TRBJ1-5; 8 bases are a match to TRBD1. Germline V gives CDR1 LNHDA, CDR2 SQIVND (reference sequence). V gave up 3 bases and J gave up 2 bases; unmatched junction bases: 6. This CDR3 is 16 amino acids long. Here the CDR3 reads CASSILGQGGNQPQHF. CDR3 nucleotides: TGTGCCAGTAGTATCCTCGGACAGGGAGGCAATCAGCCCCAGCATTTT.

V and J are TRBV4-1 and TRBJ2-7; D remains unclear. Germline CDR1 MGHRA, CDR2 YSYEKL. CDR3 length: 14 residues. Trimming took off 2 bases at V and 2 bases at J, with 10 bases between the two ends. CDR3 residues: CASSQLLQTYEQYF. CDR3 nucleotide sequence: TGCGCCAGCAGCCAACTTCTACAGACCTACGAGCAGTACTTC.

The rearrangement joins TRBV11-2 to TRBJ2-3; possibly TRBD1 for D (5 bases). This CDR3 contains 15 residues. Germline V gene lookup returns CDR1 SGHAT and CDR2 FQNNGV. Trimming took off 2 bases at V and 2 bases at J, with 11 bases between the two ends. The CDR3 DNA reads TGTGCCAGCAGCTTATCCAGGGTAAACACAGATACGCAGTATTTT. Its translation: CASSLSRVNTDTQYF.

Only one count was recorded for this clone. V is TRBV5-1 and J is TRBJ2-5, with D perhaps TRBD1 (6 bases). Germline CDR1 SGHRS, CDR2 YFSETQ. The CDR3 contains 15 residues. The germline V and J ends were trimmed by 3 bases and 2 bases, with 14 bases remaining between them. The CDR3 region is CASSSGQLRQETQYF. As DNA, the CDR3 is TGCGCCAGCAGCTCCGGACAGCTGCGACAAGAGACCCAGTACTTC.

J is TRBJ2-3 and V is TRBV14; 8 bases align to TRBD2. Germline lookup yields CDR1 SGHDN and CDR2 FVKESK. Trimming took 3 bases from V and 0 from J; bases not matched to a gene: 2. The CDR3 has 15 residues. CDR3 amino acids: CASSHPGGSTDTQYF. CDR3 in DNA: TGTGCCAGCAGCCACCCGGGAGGGAGCACAGATACGCAGTATTTT.

This chain connects TRBV6-5 to TRBJ2-7; D tentatively reads TRBD1 or TRBD2 (6 bases each). The CDR3 is 15 residues long. V lost 0 bases and J 1 base, leaving 10 bases between the germline ends. CDR1 and CDR2 from the germline V gene are MNHEY and SVGAGI. In nucleotides, the CDR3 is TGTGCCAGCAGTTACTCGGGGGCGGGATCCTACGAGCAGTACTTC. Translated: CASSYSGAGSYEQYF.

This clone was counted a single time. The chain employs TRBV10-3 and TRBJ1-3; 7 bases are a match to TRBD1. Germline V CDR1 and CDR2: ENHRY, SYGVKD. J lost 0 bases, V lost 4 bases, and 6 bases had no gene match. The CDR3 loop spans 16 amino acids. The CDR3 DNA follows: TGTGCCATCAGTGCTCTAACAGGGGTCTCTGGAAACACCATATATTTT. Its protein product is CAISALTGVSGNTIYF.

The chain couples TRBV27 to TRBJ2-1; unclear D gene. Deletions cut 2 bases from V and 9 bases from J, with 17 bases between. From germline, CDR1 is MNHEY and CDR2 SMNVEV (reference sequence). The CDR3 is 15 residues long. The CDR3 coding sequence is TGTGCCAGCAGTTTAATCCGGCCCCTGGGCAGTGAGCAGTTCTTC. Amino acids: CASSLIRPLGSEQFF.

V is TRBV11-3 and J is TRBJ2-1; 8 positions match TRBD1. Germline lookup yields CDR1 SGHNT and CDR2 YENEEA. V shed 5 bases, J shed 6 bases, and the junction held 9 bases outside the gene matches. CDR3 length: 15 amino acids. CDR3 sequence (DNA): TGTGCCAGCAGCCCCCCGGGACAGGAAGGCAATGAGCAGTTCTTC. This sequence encodes CASSPPGQEGNEQFF.